This T cell receptor beta chain stems from a study of blood T cell repertoires in COVID-19. Whole-study context: The United States, Italy and Spain were the sources of the acute and convalescent COVID-19 samples. T cells, B-cell-depleted T cells, or PBMCs provided the cDNA or gDNA that served as material.

Germline V gives CDR1 SGDLS, CDR2 YYNGEE. V gave up 0 bases and J gave up 0 bases, with 6 bases separating them. CDR3 size: 15 residues. Here immunoSEQ multiplex PCR was the method, and the copy in TCRdb shows in-frame clones only, minus some. The repertoire holds some 490,000 clones, 88% seen once, with 7% to 10% in the top ten. Participant-reported clinical history was the basis for cohort assignment. Cohort 3 recovery required two negative PCRs, clearance, or symptom resolution. The rearrangement joins TRBV9 to TRBJ2-2, with D unclear. The clonotype originates from a woman aged 55-69 years who had recovered from COVID-19. The sample was PBMCs or T cells enriched from blood (not recorded which). The CDR3 protein is CASSVVETNTGELFF. The DNA of the CDR3 is TGTGCCAGCAGCGTAGTTGAGACGAACACCGGGGAGCTGTTTTTT.